What follows are 26 T cell receptor beta chains derived from one specimen sequenced in a study of CD8 T cells in Susac syndrome (dated by TCRdb to 2018 to 2020). Libraries were built with the immunoSEQ multiplex PCR assay. RNA was extracted using the RNeasy kit, and roughly 0.5 to 1 microgram was reverse transcribed with random hexamers. TCRdb reworked the public reads: Q25 trimming with fastp, MiXCR clone assembly, productive beta chains retained. Each CDR3 protein appears once, grouped with its most common genes and DNA. This sample holds around 170,000 distinct CDR3 sequences; approximately 95% were observed only once. The biggest ten clones account for roughly 0.16% of the sample. The material sequenced was CD8+ T cells from PBMCs. The receptors stem from a human donor with multiple sclerosis.

This clonotype has a single count. This chain connects TRBV4-1 to TRBJ2-2; 9 bases align to TRBD2. V gave up 6 bases and J gave up 6 bases; unmatched junction bases: 2. Germline CDR1 is MGHRA and CDR2 is YSYEKL. CDR3 length equals 13 residues. CDR3 bases: TGCGCCAGCAGGGGACTAGCTGCCGGGGAGCTGTTTTTT. Protein: CASRGLAAGELFF.

The chain links TRBV6-6 to TRBJ2-7, with TRBD1 matching 7 bases. The CDR3 is made up of 14 amino acids. The germline V gene has CDR1 MNHNY and CDR2 SVGAGI (reference sequence). V gave up 4 bases and J gave up 1 base; unmatched junction bases: 4. As DNA, the CDR3 is TGTGCCAGCAGTTGGGGGACAGCTTCCTACGAGCAGTACTTC. Protein: CASSWGTASYEQYF.

This clonotype was detected once. This chain links TRBV20-1 with TRBJ2-1; perhaps TRBD2 as D (6 bases). Trimming stripped 6 bases from V and 9 bases from J, with 15 bases between. Germline V CDR1 and CDR2: DFQATT, SNEGSKA (reference sequence). This CDR3 is built from 12 residues. CDR3 sequence reads: CSASDYLGEQFF. CDR3 DNA sequence: TGCAGTGCCTCGGACTATCTGGGTGAGCAGTTCTTC.

The chain employs TRBV29-1 and TRBJ1-2; TRBD1 aligns across 10 bases. Germline CDR1 and CDR2: SQVTM and ANQGSEA. V trimming: 7 bases; J trimming: 8 bases; junction bases outside the gene matches: 10. There are 13 residues in the CDR3. The CDR3 sequence is CSAGDRGPGGYTF. The CDR3 nucleotides are TGCAGCGCCGGGGACAGGGGACCAGGAGGCTACACCTTC.

V and J are TRBV27 and TRBJ2-2, with D perhaps matching TRBD1 (6 bases). The germline V gene has CDR1 MNHEY and CDR2 SMNVEV (reference sequence). The CDR3 covers 14 residues. V shed 1 base and J shed 5 bases, with 8 bases lying between them. The CDR3 reads CASSLLGGTGELFF. The CDR3 region has the DNA TGTGCCAGCAGTTTATTAGGGGGAACCGGGGAGCTGTTTTTT.

This sequence joins TRBV7-9 and TRBJ1-5; D uncertain. The ends were cut back, 5 bases at V and 2 bases at J, with 10 bases in the middle. CDR1 SEHNR and CDR2 FQNEAQ come from the germline V gene (reference sequence). The CDR3 loop spans 14 amino acids. CDR3 DNA sequence: TGTGCCAGCAGCCCAGGATCTGGCAATCAGCCCCAGCATTTT. The encoded protein is CASSPGSGNQPQHF.

The chain recombines TRBV5-1 with TRBJ1-5, with D perhaps matching TRBD1 (5 bases). Germline CDR1 is SGHRS and CDR2 is YFSETQ. The ends were cut back, 2 bases at V and 2 bases at J, with 17 bases in the middle. This CDR3 region has 17 residues. CDR3 in DNA: TGCGCCAGCAGCTTCCCCGGGACGCCATCCGGCAATCAGCCCCAGCATTTT. Its translation is CASSFPGTPSGNQPQHF.

The gene calls are TRBV13 and TRBJ2-5, with D possibly being TRBD2 (5 bases). Germline CDR1 and CDR2: PRHDT and FYEKMQ (reference sequence). V was clipped by 5 bases and J by 5 bases, with 18 bases between them. The CDR3 sequence is 15 residues long. The DNA of the CDR3 is TGTGCCAGCAGCCGTAAGACAAACCCGGGGGAGACCCAGTACTTC. It translates to CASSRKTNPGETQYF.

V is TRBV9 and J is TRBJ1-4; D call uncertain. Trimming shortened V by 4 bases and J by 8 bases, and 12 bases separated the two germline ends. Germline assignment: CDR1 SGDLS and CDR2 YYNGEE. The CDR3 is 13 amino acids. This chain's CDR3 is CASSPPVGEKLFF. The CDR3 bases are TGTGCCAGCAGCCCACCCGTGGGAGAAAAACTGTTTTTT.

The chain joins TRBV7-9 to TRBJ2-5; 8 bases fit TRBD1. Germline CDR1 SEHNR, CDR2 FQNEAQ (reference sequence). The CDR3 loop spans 17 amino acids. The ends lost 5 bases at V and 0 bases at J; junction bases unmatched: 11. As DNA, the CDR3 is TGTGCCAGCAGCCTCCGGTCAGGGGGCATTTACCAAGAGACCCAGTACTTC. Its translation: CASSLRSGGIYQETQYF.

The genes are TRBV4-1 and TRBJ2-1; the D is unclear. Trimming left V 4 bases short and J 5 bases short, with 12 bases between. From germline, CDR1 is MGHRA and CDR2 YSYEKL. This CDR3 is 14 amino acids long. CDR3 DNA: TGCGCCAGCAGCCTAAGGAGAGGAAACAATGAGCAGTTCTTC. Residues: CASSLRRGNNEQFF.

The chain couples TRBV5-1 to TRBJ1-1; D is unclear. V was cut by 4 bases and J by 6 bases, with 10 bases left in between. CDR3 length: 12 amino acids. Germline V gene sequence: CDR1 SGHRS, CDR2 YFSETQ. Written as DNA, the CDR3 is TGCGCCAGCAGCCCTGGTTCGGCTGAAGCTTTCTTT. Translated, it gives CASSPGSAEAFF.

The chain joins TRBV15 to TRBJ1-5; D may be TRBD1 (5 bases). Germline V gives CDR1 LNHNV, CDR2 YYDKDF (reference sequence). The CDR3 spans 14 residues. The V gene lost 5 bases and the J gene lost 1 base, with 9 bases spanning the gap. The CDR3 spells CATSQGRSNQPQHF. DNA of the CDR3: TGTGCCACCAGCCAGGGCAGGAGCAATCAGCCCCAGCATTTT.

The gene calls are TRBV27 and TRBJ2-3; 7 nucleotides agree with TRBD1. V shed 3 bases, J shed 2 bases, and the junction held 8 bases outside the gene matches. From germline, CDR1 is MNHEY and CDR2 SMNVEV (reference sequence). The CDR3 runs to 16 residues. The CDR3 DNA sequence: TGTGCCAGCAGTTTGTCCGGGACAGACAACACAGATACGCAGTATTTT. The encoded protein is CASSLSGTDNTDTQYF.

The chain carries TRBV14 and TRBJ1-2; no reliable D call. Looked up from germline, CDR1 is SGHDN and CDR2 is FVKESK. Trimming took 3 bases from V and 4 from J, leaving 15 bases between them. This CDR3 spans 15 amino acids. CDR3 nucleotides: TGTGCCAGCAGCCACCTACAAGGGAACTTCTATGGCTACACCTTC. It codes for CASSHLQGNFYGYTF.

The table lists this clonotype with a few counts. Written as DNA, the CDR3 is TGTGCCAGCAGTCCGGGACTAGCGGGAGTCGAGCAGTTCTTC. Translating it yields CASSPGLAGVEQFF. The J gene is TRBJ2-1, the V gene TRBV27; 14 bases fit TRBD2. J was trimmed by 10 bases and V by 5 bases; bases with no gene match: 4. Germline V lookup: CDR1 MNHEY, CDR2 SMNVEV (reference sequence). This CDR3 is 14 amino acids long.

The V gene is TRBV20-1, the J gene TRBJ2-3; no reliable D call. V lost 6 bases, J lost 1 base, and 11 bases lay in between. CDR3 length: 13 residues. Germline V CDR1 and CDR2: DFQATT, SNEGSKA (reference sequence). The chain's CDR3 is CSAQAGRTDTQYF. The DNA for the CDR3 is TGCAGTGCGCAGGCTGGCCGCACAGATACGCAGTATTTT.

The chain combines TRBV5-1 with TRBJ2-6; D not certain. V shed 6 bases and J shed 1 base, with 8 bases lying between them. CDR3 length equals 14 residues. The germline V gene has CDR1 SGHRS and CDR2 YFSETQ. The CDR3: CASNIGSGANVLTF. CDR3 nucleotides: TGCGCCAGCAATATCGGGTCTGGGGCCAACGTCCTGACTTTC.

The chain uses TRBV5-1 and TRBJ2-1; 10 bases map to TRBD2. The CDR3 covers 15 residues. Germline CDR1 reads SGHRS; CDR2 reads YFSETQ. The junction had 1 base not matched to a gene; V was cut back by 4 bases and J by 0 bases. This CDR3 is CASSVAGGSYNEQFF. As DNA, the CDR3 is TGCGCCAGCAGCGTAGCGGGGGGCTCCTACAATGAGCAGTTCTTC.

The sample holds a few counts of this clonotype. The J gene is TRBJ2-3, the V gene TRBV30, with 10 bases aligning to TRBD1. V gave up 5 bases and J gave up 4 bases; unmatched junction bases: 9. Germline V CDR1 and CDR2: GTSNPN, SVGIG (reference sequence). The CDR3 contains 15 residues. CDR3 DNA: TGTGCCTGGGCACAGACAGGGGGCTTGGCAGATACGCAGTATTTT. Encoded protein: CAWAQTGGLADTQYF.

The chain uses TRBV9 and TRBJ2-7, with D possibly matching TRBD1 (6 bases). The V gene's germline CDR1 is SGDLS and CDR2 YYNGEE. Trimming took off 5 bases at V and 4 bases at J, with 19 bases between the two ends. The CDR3 sequence is 15 residues long. CDR3 amino acids: CASSGQPGHPYEQYF. CDR3 bases: TGTGCCAGCAGTGGACAGCCCGGTCACCCTTACGAGCAGTACTTC. The whole variable domain, remainder taken from reference TRBV9 and TRBJ2-7, is DSGVTQTPKHLITATGQRVTLRCSPRSGDLSVYWYQQSLDQGLQFLIQYYNGEERAKGNILERFSAQQFPDLHSELNLSSLELGDSALYFCASSGQPGHPYEQYFGPGTRLTVT.

The chain employs TRBV28 and TRBJ2-1; tentatively, D is TRBD2 (6 bases). Germline V gene lookup returns CDR1 MDHEN and CDR2 SYDVKM. This CDR3 has 10 amino acids. V was cut by 8 bases and J by 8 bases, with 7 bases left in between. As DNA, the CDR3 is TGTGCCAGCTCGGGAGATGAGCAGTTCTTC. It specifies CASSGDEQFF. Drawing the rest from reference TRBV28 and TRBJ2-1, the complete variable domain is DVKVTQSSRYLVKRTGEKVFLECVQDMDHENMFWYRQDPGLGLRLIYFSYDVKMKEKGDIPEGYSVSREKKERFSLILESASTNQTSMYLCASSGDEQFFGPGTRLTVL.

This chain links TRBV29-1 with TRBJ2-6; D gene ambiguous. The germline V gene has CDR1 SQVTM and CDR2 ANQGSEA. The CDR3 runs to 14 residues. The V end was cut by 4 bases, the J end by 3 bases, with 10 bases between. The CDR3 region has the DNA TGCAGCGTTGTGCCTACGGTTGGGGCCAACGTCCTGACTTTC. Protein sequence: CSVVPTVGANVLTF.

The CDR3 region is CASRTGLAAYEQYF. CDR3 DNA sequence: TGTGCCAGCAGGACCGGACTAGCGGCCTACGAGCAGTACTTC. The gene calls are TRBV2 and TRBJ2-7; TRBD2 matches at 10 bases. Germline values: CDR1 SNHLY, CDR2 FYNNEI. V lost 6 bases and J lost 2; bases outside the gene matches: 4. CDR3 length equals 14 residues.

The chain employs TRBV5-1 and TRBJ1-2, with D uncertain. The CDR3 length is 12 residues. V shed 0 bases and J shed 9 bases, with 9 bases lying between them. CDR1 and CDR2 from the germline V gene are SGHRS and YFSETQ. The CDR3 region has the DNA TGCGCCAGCAGCTTGGGGACCGGCAGCTACACCTTC. This sequence encodes CASSLGTGSYTF. The full variable domain, rest sourced from reference TRBV5-1 and TRBJ1-2, is KAGVTQTPRYLIKTRGQQVTLSCSPISGHRSVSWYQQTPGQGLQFLFEYFSETQRNKGNFPGRFSGRQFSNSRSEMNVSTLELGDSALYLCASSLGTGSYTFGSGTRLTVV.

The rearrangement uses TRBV7-9 and TRBJ2-1; no firm D call. Trimming shortened V by 3 bases and J by 2 bases, and 11 bases separated the two germline ends. Germline CDR1 is SEHNR and CDR2 is FQNEAQ (reference sequence). The CDR3 loop spans 15 amino acids. CDR3 region: CASSFSETTYNEQFF. The CDR3 DNA sequence: TGTGCCAGCAGCTTCAGCGAGACAACCTACAATGAGCAGTTCTTC. The full variable domain, in which reference TRBV7-9 and TRBJ2-1 provide the parts outside the CDR3, is DTGVSQNPRHKITKRGQNVTFRCDPISEHNRLYWYRQTLGQGPEFLTYFQNEAQLEKSRLLSDRFSAERPKGSFSTLEIQRTEQGDSAMYLCASSFSETTYNEQFFGPGTRLTVL.